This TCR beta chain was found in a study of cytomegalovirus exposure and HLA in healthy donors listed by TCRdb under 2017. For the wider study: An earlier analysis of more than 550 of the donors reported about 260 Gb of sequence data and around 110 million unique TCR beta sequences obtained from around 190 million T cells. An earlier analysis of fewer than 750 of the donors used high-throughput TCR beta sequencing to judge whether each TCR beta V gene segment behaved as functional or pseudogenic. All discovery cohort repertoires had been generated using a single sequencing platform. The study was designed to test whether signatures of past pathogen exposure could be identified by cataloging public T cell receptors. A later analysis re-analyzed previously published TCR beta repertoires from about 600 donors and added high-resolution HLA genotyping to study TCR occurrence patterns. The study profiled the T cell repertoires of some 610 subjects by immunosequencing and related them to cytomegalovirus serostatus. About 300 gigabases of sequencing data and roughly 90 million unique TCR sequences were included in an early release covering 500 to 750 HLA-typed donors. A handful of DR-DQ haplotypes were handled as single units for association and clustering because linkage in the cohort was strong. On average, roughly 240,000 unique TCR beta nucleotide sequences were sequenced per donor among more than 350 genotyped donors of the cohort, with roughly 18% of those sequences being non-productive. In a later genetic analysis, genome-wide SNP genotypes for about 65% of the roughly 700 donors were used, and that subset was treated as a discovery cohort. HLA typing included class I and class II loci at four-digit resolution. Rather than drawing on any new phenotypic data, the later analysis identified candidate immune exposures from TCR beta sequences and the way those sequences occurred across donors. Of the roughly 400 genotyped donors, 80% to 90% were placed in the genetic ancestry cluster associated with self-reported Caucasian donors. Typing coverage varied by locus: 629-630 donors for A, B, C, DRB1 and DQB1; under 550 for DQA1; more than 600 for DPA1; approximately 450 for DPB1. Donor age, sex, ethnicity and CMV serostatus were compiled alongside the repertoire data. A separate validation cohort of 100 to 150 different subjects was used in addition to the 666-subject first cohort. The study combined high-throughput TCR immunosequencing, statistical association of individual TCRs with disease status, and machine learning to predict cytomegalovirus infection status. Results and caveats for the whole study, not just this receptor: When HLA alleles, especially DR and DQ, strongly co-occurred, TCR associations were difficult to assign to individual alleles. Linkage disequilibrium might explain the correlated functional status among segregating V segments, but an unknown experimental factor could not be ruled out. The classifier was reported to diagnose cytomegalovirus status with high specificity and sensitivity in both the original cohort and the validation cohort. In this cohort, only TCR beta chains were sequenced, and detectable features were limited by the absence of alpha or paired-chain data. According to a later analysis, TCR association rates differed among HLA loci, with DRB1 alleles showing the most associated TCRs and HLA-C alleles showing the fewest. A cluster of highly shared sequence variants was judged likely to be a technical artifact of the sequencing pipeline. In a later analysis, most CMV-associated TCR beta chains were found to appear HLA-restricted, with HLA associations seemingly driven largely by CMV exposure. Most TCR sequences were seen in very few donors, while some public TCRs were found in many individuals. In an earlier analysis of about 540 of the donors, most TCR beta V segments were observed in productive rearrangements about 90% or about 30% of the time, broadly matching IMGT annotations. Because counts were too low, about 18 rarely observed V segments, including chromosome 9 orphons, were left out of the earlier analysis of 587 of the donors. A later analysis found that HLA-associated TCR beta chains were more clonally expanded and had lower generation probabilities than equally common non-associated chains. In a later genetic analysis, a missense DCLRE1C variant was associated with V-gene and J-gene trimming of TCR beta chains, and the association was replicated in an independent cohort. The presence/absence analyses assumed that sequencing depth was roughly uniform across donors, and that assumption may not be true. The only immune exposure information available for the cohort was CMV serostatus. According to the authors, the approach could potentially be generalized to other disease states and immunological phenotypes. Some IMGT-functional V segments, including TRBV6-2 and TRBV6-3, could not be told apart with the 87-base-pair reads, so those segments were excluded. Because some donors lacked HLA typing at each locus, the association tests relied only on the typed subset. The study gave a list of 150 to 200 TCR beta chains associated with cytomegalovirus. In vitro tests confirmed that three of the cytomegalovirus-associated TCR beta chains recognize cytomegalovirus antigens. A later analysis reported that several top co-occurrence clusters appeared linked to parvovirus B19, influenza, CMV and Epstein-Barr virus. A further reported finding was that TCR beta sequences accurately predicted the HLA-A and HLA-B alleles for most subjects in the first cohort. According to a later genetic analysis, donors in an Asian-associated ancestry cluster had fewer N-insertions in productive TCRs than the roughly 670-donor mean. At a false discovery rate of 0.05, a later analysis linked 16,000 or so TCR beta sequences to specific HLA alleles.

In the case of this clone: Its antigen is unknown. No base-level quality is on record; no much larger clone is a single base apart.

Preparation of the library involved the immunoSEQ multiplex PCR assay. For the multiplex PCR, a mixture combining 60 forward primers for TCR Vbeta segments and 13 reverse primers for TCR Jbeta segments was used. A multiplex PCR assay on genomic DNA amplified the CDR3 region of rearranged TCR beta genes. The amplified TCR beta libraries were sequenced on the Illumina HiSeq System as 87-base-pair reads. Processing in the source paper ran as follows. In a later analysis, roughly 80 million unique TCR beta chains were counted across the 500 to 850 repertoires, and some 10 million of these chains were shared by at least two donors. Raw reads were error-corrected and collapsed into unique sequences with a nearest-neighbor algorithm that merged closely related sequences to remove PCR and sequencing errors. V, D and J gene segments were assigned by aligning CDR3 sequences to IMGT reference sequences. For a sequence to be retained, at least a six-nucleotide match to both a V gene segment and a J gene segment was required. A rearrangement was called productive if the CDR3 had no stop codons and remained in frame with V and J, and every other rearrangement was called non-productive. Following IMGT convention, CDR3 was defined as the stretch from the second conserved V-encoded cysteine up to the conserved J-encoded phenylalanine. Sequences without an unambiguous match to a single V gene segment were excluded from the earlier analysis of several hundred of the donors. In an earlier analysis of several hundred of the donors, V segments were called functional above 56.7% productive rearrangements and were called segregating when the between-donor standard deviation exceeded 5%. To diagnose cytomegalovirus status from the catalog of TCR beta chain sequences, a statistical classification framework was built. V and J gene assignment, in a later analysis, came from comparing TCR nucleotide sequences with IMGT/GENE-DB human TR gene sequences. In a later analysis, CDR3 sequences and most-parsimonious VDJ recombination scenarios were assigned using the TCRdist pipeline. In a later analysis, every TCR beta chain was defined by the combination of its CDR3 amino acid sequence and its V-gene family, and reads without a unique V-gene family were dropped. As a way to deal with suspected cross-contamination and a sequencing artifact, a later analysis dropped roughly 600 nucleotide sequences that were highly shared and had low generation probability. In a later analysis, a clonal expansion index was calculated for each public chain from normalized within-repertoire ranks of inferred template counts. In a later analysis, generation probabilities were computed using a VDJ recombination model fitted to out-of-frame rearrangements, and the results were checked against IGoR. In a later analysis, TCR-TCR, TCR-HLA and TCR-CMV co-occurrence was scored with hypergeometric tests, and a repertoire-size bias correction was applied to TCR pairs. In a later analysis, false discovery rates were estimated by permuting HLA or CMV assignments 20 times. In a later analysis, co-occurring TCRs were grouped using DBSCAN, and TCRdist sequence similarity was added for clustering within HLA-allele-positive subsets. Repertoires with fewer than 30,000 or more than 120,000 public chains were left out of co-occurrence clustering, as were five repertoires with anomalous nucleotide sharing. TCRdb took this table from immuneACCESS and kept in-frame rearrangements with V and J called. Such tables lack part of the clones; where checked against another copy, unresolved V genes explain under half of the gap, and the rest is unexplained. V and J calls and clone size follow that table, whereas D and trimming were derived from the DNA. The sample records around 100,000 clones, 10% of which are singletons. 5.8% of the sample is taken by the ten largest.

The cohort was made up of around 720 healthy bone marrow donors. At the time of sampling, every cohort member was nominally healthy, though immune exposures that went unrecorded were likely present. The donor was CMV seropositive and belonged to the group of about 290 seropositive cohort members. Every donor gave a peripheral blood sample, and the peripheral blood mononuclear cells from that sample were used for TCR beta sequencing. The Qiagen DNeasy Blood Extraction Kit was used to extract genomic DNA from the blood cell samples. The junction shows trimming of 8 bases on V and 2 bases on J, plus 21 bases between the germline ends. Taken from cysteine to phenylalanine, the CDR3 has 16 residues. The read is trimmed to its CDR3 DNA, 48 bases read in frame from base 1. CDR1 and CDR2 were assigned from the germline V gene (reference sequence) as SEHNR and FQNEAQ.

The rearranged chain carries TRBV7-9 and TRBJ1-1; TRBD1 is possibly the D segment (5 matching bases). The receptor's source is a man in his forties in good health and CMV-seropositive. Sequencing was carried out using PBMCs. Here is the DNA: TGTGCCAGCCCGCTTTTTACAGGCGGAATCAACACTGAAGCTTTCTTT. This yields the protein CASPLFTGGINTEAFF.